The 17 T cell receptor beta chains in this list originate from one sample, sequenced in a study of T-cell reconstitution after alpha-beta-depleted transplantation in children. Unique molecular identifiers were used to barcode this TCRbeta library. A single record per CDR3 protein comes from TCRdb applying MiXCR to the PCR reads. The sample includes around 530,000 distinct CDR3 sequences, 30% to 35% of them seen just once. The source was PBMCs from the stem cell graft donor, collected from the stem cell graft. These receptor sequences come from a human donor who donated a stem cell graft to a child with aplastic anemia.

This clonotype was picked up a small number of times. The chain has TRBV24-1 and TRBJ1-1; 7 bases line up with TRBD1. Germline CDR1 reads KGHDR; CDR2 reads SFDVKD. V lost 4 bases, J lost 1 base, and 8 bases stayed unmatched. The CDR3 is made up of 16 amino acids. In DNA form, the CDR3 reads TGTGCCACCAGTGACCCCAACTACAGGGGGAACACTGAAGCTTTCTTT. Residues: CATSDPNYRGNTEAFF.

The rearrangement joins TRBV7-2 to TRBJ1-3; TRBD1 is a possible D gene (5 bases). In germline, CDR1 is SGHTA, CDR2 FQGNSA. V lost 1 base to trimming and J lost 2 bases, with 12 bases between them. This CDR3 comprises 16 residues. CDR3 region: CASSLDAGRAGNTIYF. CDR3 coding DNA: TGTGCCAGCAGCTTAGATGCGGGGCGAGCTGGAAACACCATATATTTT.

V and J are TRBV13 and TRBJ2-3; 13 bases agree with TRBD2. Germline V gene lookup returns CDR1 PRHDT and CDR2 FYEKMQ (reference sequence). V shed 4 bases, J shed 4 bases, and the junction held 8 bases outside the gene matches. The CDR3 length is 17 residues. CDR3 amino acids: CASSSTYTSGRADTQYF. For the CDR3, the DNA is TGTGCCAGCAGCTCAACTTATACTAGCGGGAGGGCAGATACGCAGTATTTT.

Comments on this clonotype: Germline is not matched at one junction end, which may reflect a read error. The CDR3 DNA reads TGTGCCAGCACACGAGACAAGAACACTGAAGCTTTCTTC. The encoded protein is CASTRDKNTEAFF. The J gene is TRBJ1-1, the V gene TRBV25-1; D gene uncertain. Per the germline V gene, CDR1 is MGHDK and CDR2 is SYGVNS. The CDR3 is 13 amino acids.

The J gene is TRBJ2-5, the V gene TRBV29-1, with TRBD2 matching 7 bases. Unmatched junction bases numbered 3, after V lost 4 bases and J lost 4 bases. Per the germline V gene, CDR1 is SQVTM and CDR2 is ANQGSEA. The CDR3 runs 12 residues. CDR3 protein: CSVVPGGETQYF. CDR3 bases: TGCAGCGTTGTCCCGGGAGGAGAGACCCAGTACTTC.

This clonotype appeared a few times. The chain is built from TRBV14 and TRBJ2-2; D call uncertain. Per the germline V gene, CDR1 is SGHDN and CDR2 is FVKESK. The CDR3 length is 15 residues. Deletions cut 1 base from V and 1 base from J, with 7 bases between. The CDR3 DNA follows: TGTGCCAGCAGCCAAGTCCGACAGAACACCGGGGAGCTGTTTTTT. It translates to CASSQVRQNTGELFF.

The chain is built from TRBV7-3 and TRBJ2-3, with D possibly being TRBD2 (5 bases). The CDR3 has 14 amino acids. Germline CDR1 SGHTA, CDR2 FQGTGA. V lost 5 bases and J lost 8, with 17 bases in between. The CDR3 reads CASSPYADSSTQYF. CDR3 nucleotides: TGTGCCAGCAGCCCTTACGCGGACTCCAGTACGCAGTATTTT.

CDR3 sequence: CSAFSGQGSNLYQPQHF. CDR3 DNA: TGCAGTGCTTTCTCGGGACAGGGGTCGAATCTGTATCAGCCCCAGCATTTT. This sequence joins TRBV20-1 and TRBJ1-5; 10 bases line up with TRBD1. The CDR3 is 17 amino acids. CDR1 DFQATT and CDR2 SNEGSKA come from the germline V gene (reference sequence). V trimming: 5 bases; J trimming: 5 bases; junction bases outside the gene matches: 15.

The chain employs TRBV28 and TRBJ1-2, with D unclear. Germline V gene data show CDR1 as MDHEN and CDR2 as SYDVKM. Trimming left V 2 bases short and J 2 bases short, with 12 bases between. CDR3 length: 15 amino acids. In DNA, the CDR3 is TGTGCCAGCAGTTTACCCGAAGGTTACAACTATGGCTACACCTTC. Translation gives CASSLPEGYNYGYTF.

This clonotype was seen a few times. CDR3 nucleotide sequence: TGCAGTGCTTCCGGGGACCTCTATGGCTACACCTTC. Protein product: CSASGDLYGYTF. The rearrangement uses TRBV20-1 and TRBJ1-2, with a tentative D call TRBD1 (5 bases). CDR3 length equals 12 residues. V lost 5 bases and J lost 4, with 11 bases in between. Germline values: CDR1 DFQATT, CDR2 SNEGSKA (reference sequence).

This clonotype was observed at least ten times. The chain recombines TRBV6-1 with TRBJ1-1; 10 bases are shared with TRBD1. The V gene end was trimmed by 2 bases and the J gene end by 4 bases; junction bases not matched to a gene: 4. CDR1 is MNHNS and CDR2 is SASEGT in the germline V gene. The CDR3 spans 15 residues. The DNA for the CDR3 is TGTGCCAGCAGTGAAAGCGGGACAGGGGCCACTGAAGCTTTCTTT. This gives the protein CASSESGTGATEAFF.

The chain is built from TRBV18 and TRBJ2-5, with 7 bases matching TRBD1. CDR1 and CDR2 (germline): KGHSH, LQKENI. The V gene end was trimmed by 1 base and the J gene end by 3 bases; junction bases not matched to a gene: 2. The CDR3 runs 14 residues. The CDR3, as DNA: TGTGCCAGCTCACCACGACAGGGAGAAGAGACCCAGTACTTC. Its translation: CASSPRQGEETQYF. The variable domain in full, completed from reference TRBV18 and TRBJ2-5, reads NAGVMQNPRHLVRRRGQEARLRCSPMKGHSHVYWYRQLPEEGLKFMVYLQKENIIDESGMPKERFSAEFPKEGPSILRIQQVVRGDSAAYFCASSPRQGEETQYFGPGTRLLVL.

The chain links TRBV7-3 to TRBJ2-1; 7 bases map to TRBD1. V was pared by 2 bases and J by 6 bases, with 4 bases of the junction left unmatched. Germline V gene lookup returns CDR1 SGHTA and CDR2 FQGTGA. The CDR3 is 14 amino acids. CDR3 region: CASSLSAGGNEQFF. CDR3 nucleotide sequence: TGTGCCAGCAGCTTATCGGCAGGGGGCAATGAGCAGTTCTTC.

This clonotype was seen only a few times. CDR3 in DNA: TGTGCCAGCAGATCCGGGACAGGAAACATTCAGTACTTC. Amino acids: CASRSGTGNIQYF. The V gene is TRBV12-3 or TRBV12-4, the J gene TRBJ2-4; 8 nucleotides agree with TRBD1. The CDR3 covers 13 residues. J lost 6 bases, V lost 6 bases, and 4 bases had no gene match.

The V gene is TRBV6-2 or TRBV6-3, the J gene TRBJ2-2; 10 bases are a match to TRBD1. The V gene's germline CDR1 is MNHEY and CDR2 SVGEGT. The V segment lost 5 bases and the J segment 8 bases; nucleotides outside the gene matches: 8. The CDR3 consists of 15 residues. The chain's CDR3 is CASSPGQGVSGELFF. The CDR3 DNA follows: TGTGCCAGCAGTCCCGGACAGGGGGTCTCAGGGGAGCTGTTTTTT.

V gene TRBV13 combines with J gene TRBJ2-1, with D tentatively TRBD1 (5 bases). CDR1 and CDR2 from the germline V gene are PRHDT and FYEKMQ (reference sequence). The CDR3 loop spans 15 amino acids. V shed 5 bases and J shed 0 bases, with 11 bases lying between them. This CDR3 is CASSEDTLSYNEQFF. The CDR3 nucleotides read TGTGCCAGCAGCGAGGACACCCTCTCCTACAATGAGCAGTTCTTC.

V usage is TRBV27 and J usage is TRBJ2-7, with TRBD2 matching 10 bases. Germline CDR1 MNHEY, CDR2 SMNVEV (reference sequence). The CDR3 extends over 14 amino acids. Trimming removed 4 bases from V and 5 bases from J; junction bases left unmatched: 5. The CDR3 nucleotides are TGTGCCAGCAGTTATAGGCTAGCGGGAGACGAGCAGTACGTC. Encoded protein: CASSYRLAGDEQYV.